Listed below are T cell receptor beta chains from one sample, sequenced in a study of cytomegalovirus exposure and HLA in healthy donors. Some clones are missing from TCRdb's copy, which holds only in-frame ones; the method was immunoSEQ multiplex PCR. The sample holds approximately 140,000 clones, 73% seen once. The material sequenced was PBMCs. These receptors were collected from a woman between 35 and 50 years old in good health and CMV-seronegative. CDR3s leave out the opening cysteine and the closing phenylalanine or tryptophan.

v_call: TRBV7-3; cdr3_length: 12; cdr3_aa: ASSFMDRGHEQF
v_call: TRBV19; cdr3_length: 13; cdr3_aa: ASIGSAWSNQPQH
v_call: TRBV6-5; cdr3_length: 11; cdr3_aa: ASTVGGGQPQH
v_call: TRBV6-6; cdr3_length: 11; cdr3_aa: ASSPGQPMTAF
v_call: TRBV11-3; cdr3_length: 12; cdr3_aa: ASSLEGPETEAF
v_call: TRBV28; cdr3_length: 12; cdr3_aa: ASTKTERNTEAF
v_call: TRBV7-9; cdr3_length: 12; cdr3_aa: ASSLVGGGSGAF
v_call: TRBV7-9; cdr3_length: 11; cdr3_aa: ASSFGGTDTQY
v_call: TRBV4-2; cdr3_length: 13; cdr3_aa: ASSQITGFTDTQY
v_call: TRBV29-1; cdr3_length: 11; cdr3_aa: SVTTGPNYGYT
v_call: TRBV5-6; cdr3_length: 14; cdr3_aa: ASSKPSGDRAYTIY
v_call: TRBV6-1; cdr3_length: 13; cdr3_aa: ASSGGGRANEKLF
v_call: TRBV7-2; cdr3_length: 17; cdr3_aa: ASSLGLAGGLRDTGELF
v_call: TRBV5-1; cdr3_length: 12; cdr3_aa: ASSSQGRNYGYT
v_call: TRBV5-1; cdr3_length: 12; cdr3_aa: ASSLVGTGGEAF
v_call: TRBV5-1; cdr3_length: 11; cdr3_aa: ASVAGGTNTQY
v_call: TRBV19; cdr3_length: 13; cdr3_aa: ASGPPAAYQETQY
v_call: TRBV28; cdr3_length: 13; cdr3_aa: ASSLLTGLNSPLH